These T cell receptor beta chains were read from a single sample in a study of blood T cell repertoires in COVID-19. Libraries were prepared by immunoSEQ multiplex PCR; TCRdb keeps only in-frame clonotypes and omits some of them. The sample contains tens of thousands of clones, approximately 86% of which appear only once. The sample was peripheral blood. Receptor source: a man aged 50 to 59 with active or convalescent COVID-19. CDR3s include the opening cysteine and the closing phenylalanine or tryptophan. Not every row has a clone size; where given, it reads once, few, many or a size class.

j_call cdr3_length v_call clone_size cdr3_aa
TRBJ1-5 14 TRBV5-5 . CASSLGTQNQPQHF
TRBJ2-1 12 TRBV24-1 . CATSVEGDEQFF
TRBJ1-5 15 TRBV9 . CASSPAPGGSQPQHF
TRBJ2-3 18 TRBV4-1 . CASSQAGGGTASTDTQYF
TRBJ2-1 16 TRBV5-5 . CASSYRLAGATNEQFF
TRBJ2-3 16 TRBV5-6 once CASSIRRDTSTDTQYF
TRBJ1-1 16 TRBV18 once CASSPAGEGSNTEAFF
TRBJ2-7 13 TRBV7-9 . CASKSTGAYEQYF
TRBJ1-1 15 TRBV14 once CASSQYRGIRTEAFF
TRBJ1-6 13 TRBV15 . CATSPLRGSPLHF
TRBJ2-5 13 TRBV27 . CASSVGQGQTQYF